Sequencing of this TCR beta chain was carried out in a study of T cell responses to AZD1222 COVID-19 vaccine. Whole-study results and caveats: Females outnumbered males among donors, who were mostly white British; clonal diversity was possibly underestimated.

Germline values: CDR1 ENHRY, CDR2 SYGVKD. The CDR3 totals 14 residues. Trimming took 3 bases from V and 4 from J; bases not matched to a gene: 4. This table comes from immunoSEQ multiplex PCR, and its TCRdb copy is limited to in-frame clones, with some not included. The sample lists around 95,000 clones; roughly 88% were seen once. Note on this clone: Its specificity is unknown.

This TCR came from an adult in good health. The starting material was peripheral blood, obtained on day 0 of AZD1222 vaccination. V usage is TRBV10-3 and J usage is TRBJ2-5; 8 nucleotides align to TRBD1. CDR3 DNA sequence: TGTGCCATCAGTGAAAACAGGGGGACAGAGACCCAGTACTTC. The encoded protein is CAISENRGTETQYF.